These 10 T cell receptor beta chains came from one sample sequenced in a study of blood T cell repertoires in COVID-19 (TCRdb year 2020). Receptors were amplified or captured by the immunoSEQ multiplex PCR assay. TCRdb re-hosts the immuneACCESS table, in-frame sequences only. Its copies lack some clones; in the studies checked, an unresolved V gene accounts for under half of them, and the cause for the rest is not known. A total of 200,000 to 250,000 clones appear in this sample, roughly 80% of them only once. About 4.8% of the sample is taken by the ten largest. Sequencing used PBMCs or T cells enriched from blood (not recorded which). These receptor sequences come from a woman in her forties or fifties who had been exposed to COVID-19.

In regard to this clone: Being one base from a much bigger clone, this may be a read error. The chain combines TRBV6-5 with TRBJ2-2, with TRBD1 matching over 7 bases. Germline loops: CDR1 MNHEY, CDR2 SVGAGI. V dropped 6 bases and J dropped 0; count of bases not matched to a gene: 4. There are 15 residues in the CDR3. For the CDR3, the DNA is TGTGCCAGCAGCATAGGGACAGCGAACACCGGGGAGCTGTTTTTT. Amino acid sequence: CASSIGTANTGELFF.

The CDR3 here is CASSLGPENTEAFF. The CDR3 DNA is TGTGCCAGCAGCTTAGGGCCTGAGAACACTGAAGCTTTCTTT. The V gene is TRBV7-3, the J gene TRBJ1-1; D uncertain. This CDR3 contains 14 residues. From germline, CDR1 is SGHTA and CDR2 FQGTGA. V lost 2 bases and J 1 base, leaving 8 bases between the germline ends.

This chain uses TRBV3-1 (or the pseudogene TRBV3-2) with TRBJ1-1; D remains unclear. V lost 0 bases and J 3 bases, leaving 8 bases between the germline ends. Germline CDR1 is LGHDT and CDR2 is YNNKEL (reference sequence). The CDR3 covers 14 residues. The CDR3 DNA is TGTGCCAGCAGCCAAGATGGCCAGTACACTGAAGCTTTCTTT. This encodes CASSQDGQYTEAFF.

The CDR3 nucleotides read TGTGCCAGCAGCTCAACCGATAGACAGGGAAAAGCTTTCTTT. It encodes CASSSTDRQGKAFF. V usage is TRBV7-2 and J usage is TRBJ1-1; 7 nucleotides agree with TRBD1. The CDR3 sequence is 14 residues long. CDR1 is SGHTA, CDR2 FQGNSA, per germline. V shed 4 bases and J 9 bases; nucleotides not matched to a gene: 11.

V usage is TRBV6-5 and J usage is TRBJ2-1; 12 nucleotides match TRBD2. Trimming cost V 5 bases and J 10 bases; bases outside gene matches: 3. The CDR3 consists of 13 residues. The germline gives CDR1 MNHEY, CDR2 SVGAGI. The CDR3 sequence is CASSLGTSGEQFF. CDR3 in DNA: TGTGCCAGCAGTCTCGGGACTAGCGGGGAGCAGTTCTTC.

The V gene is TRBV4-3, the J gene TRBJ1-1, with 7 bases lining up with TRBD1. Germline V gene lookup returns CDR1 LGHNA and CDR2 YSLEER. The CDR3 is made up of 14 amino acids. The ends lost 2 bases at V and 7 bases at J; junction bases unmatched: 7. The CDR3 loop reads CASSQNRGIGEAFF. Written as DNA, the CDR3 is TGCGCCAGCAGCCAAAACAGGGGAATAGGTGAAGCTTTCTTT.

This clone was recorded a few times. The J gene is TRBJ2-7, the V gene TRBV5-1, with 8 bases that match TRBD1. V shed 4 bases, J shed 4 bases, and the junction held 10 bases outside the gene matches. The length of the CDR3 is 15 residues. CDR1 is SGHRS, CDR2 YFSETQ, per germline. The DNA for the CDR3 is TGCGCCAGCAGCAAGGGACAGGCTTTTGGGTACGAGCAGTACTTC. Translation gives CASSKGQAFGYEQYF.

This clone was detected once. Other DNA sequences in this specimen translate into the identical CDR3. The gene calls are TRBV12-3 or TRBV12-4 and TRBJ1-2; D not certain. This CDR3 contains 13 residues. Trimming took off 2 bases at V and 5 bases at J, with 9 bases between the two ends. The CDR3 spells CASSLKPGYGYTF. CDR3 sequence (DNA): TGTGCCAGCAGTTTAAAACCAGGTTATGGCTACACCTTC.

The chain carries TRBV10-3 and TRBJ1-1, with 9 bases aligning to TRBD1. The junction had 7 bases not matched to a gene; V was cut back by 10 bases and J by 1 base. The CDR3 covers 14 residues. Germline V gives CDR1 ENHRY, CDR2 SYGVKD. The CDR3 nucleotides are TGTGCCACCCTTAAACAGGGGGCGAACACTGAAGCTTTCTTT. This gives the protein CATLKQGANTEAFF.

The CDR3 coding sequence is TGTGCCAGTAGTGTCGACAGGGGCAACGAGCAGTACTTC. Translated: CASSVDRGNEQYF. The J gene is TRBJ2-7, the V gene TRBV19; 8 bases align to TRBD1. The length of the CDR3 is 13 residues. CDR1 and CDR2 from the germline V gene are LNHDA and SQIVND (reference sequence). The junction had 5 bases not matched to a gene; V was cut back by 5 bases and J by 5 bases.